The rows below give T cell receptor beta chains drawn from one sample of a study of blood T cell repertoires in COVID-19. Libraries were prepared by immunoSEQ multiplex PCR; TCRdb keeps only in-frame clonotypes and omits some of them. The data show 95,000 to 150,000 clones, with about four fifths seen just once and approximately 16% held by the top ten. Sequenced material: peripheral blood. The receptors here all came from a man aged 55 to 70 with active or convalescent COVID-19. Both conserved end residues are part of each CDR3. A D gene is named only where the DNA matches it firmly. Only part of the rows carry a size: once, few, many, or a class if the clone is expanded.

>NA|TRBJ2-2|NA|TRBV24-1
TGTGCCACCGGGAGGAGTAGCACCGGGGAGCTGTTTTTT
CATGRSSTGELFF
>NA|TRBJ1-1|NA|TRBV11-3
TGTGCCAGCAGCTTGGGCAGGAACACTGAAGCTTTCTTT
CASSLGRNTEAFF
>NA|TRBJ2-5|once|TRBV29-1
TGCAGCGTTACGGTAGCGGAGGGGTTTAAAGAGACCCAGTACTTC
CSVTVAEGFKETQYF
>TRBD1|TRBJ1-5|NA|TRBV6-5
TGTGCCAGCAGAGTGGGACAGCAGGGTCAGCCCCAGCATTTT
CASRVGQQGQPQHF
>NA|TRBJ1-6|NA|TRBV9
TGTGCCAGCAGCGAAACAGGGAGCTCCTATAATTCACCCCTCCACTTT
CASSETGSSYNSPLHF
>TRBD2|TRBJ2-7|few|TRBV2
TGTGCCAGCAGTTCCCAGCGGGAGGGCCCCGAGCAGTACTTC
CASSSQREGPEQYF
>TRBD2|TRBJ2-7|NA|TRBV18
TGTGCCAGCTCACCACCGGGAGCGGGAGCCTACGAGCAGTACTTC
CASSPPGAGAYEQYF
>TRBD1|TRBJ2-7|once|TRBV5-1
TGCGCCAGCAGCGGTGGACAGGGAAACGAGCAGTACTTC
CASSGGQGNEQYF
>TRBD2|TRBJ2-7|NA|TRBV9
TGTGCCAGCAGTCCCGGACTAGTTTCCAACGAGCAGTACTTC
CASSPGLVSNEQYF
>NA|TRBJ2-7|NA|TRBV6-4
TGTGCTTCGTCGAGAGGTACCCACGAGCAGTACTTC
CASSRGTHEQYF
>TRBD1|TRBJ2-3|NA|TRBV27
TGTGCCAGCAGTATCCGGGGACAGGGCACAGATACGCAGTATTTT
CASSIRGQGTDTQYF
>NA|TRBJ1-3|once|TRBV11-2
TGTGCCAGCAGCTCTCAGGGATGGAACACCATATATTTT
CASSSQGWNTIYF
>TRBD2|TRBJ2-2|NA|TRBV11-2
TGTGCCAGCAGCTTTATTGGGACTAGCGGGAGGAACACCGGGGAGCTGTTTTTT
CASSFIGTSGRNTGELFF
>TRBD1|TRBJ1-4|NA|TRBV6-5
TGTGCCAGCAGTTTCGGACAGGACAATGAAAAACTGTTTTTT
CASSFGQDNEKLFF
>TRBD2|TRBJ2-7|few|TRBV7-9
TGTGCCAGCAGCCCCGGGACTAGTAGAAACGAGCAGTACTTC
CASSPGTSRNEQYF
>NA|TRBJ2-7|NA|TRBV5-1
TGCGCCAGCAGCACCGGACAGAGGGAGCAGTACTTC
CASSTGQREQYF